A single sample is the source of the 32 T cell receptor beta chains below, sequenced in a study of T cell repertoires in cytomegalovirus infection (dated by TCRdb to between 2018 and 2021). Sequencing was carried out with an Illumina HiSeq 1500. TCRdb cleaned the public reads at Q25 with fastp, built clones with MiXCR and kept in-frame beta chains. One record per CDR3 amino acid sequence lists the most common genes and DNA. In all, the sample holds about 240,000 distinct CDR3 sequences, and around an eighth of those were seen once. The ten largest clones take up approximately 1.6% of the sample. What was sequenced was PBMCs. These receptors were collected from a human donor in good health (CMV status not recorded). Some clones in this sample may be carry-over from other donors' samples.

The chain uses TRBV12-5 and TRBJ2-4; D gene ambiguous. V gave up 2 bases and J gave up 0 bases, with 14 bases separating them. The CDR3 covers 17 residues. The germline V gene encodes CDR1 LGHNT and CDR2 FRNRAP. This CDR3 reads CASGLLTGPIAKNIQYF. The CDR3 bases are TGTGCTAGTGGTTTGTTAACCGGGCCAATAGCCAAAAACATTCAGTACTTC.

This clonotype was recorded many times. The chain has TRBV19 and TRBJ1-1; a weak D match, TRBD1 (6 bases). V lost 5 bases, J lost 9 bases, and 16 bases lay in between. Germline V lookup: CDR1 LNHDA, CDR2 SQIVND (reference sequence). The CDR3 extends over 13 amino acids. The DNA for the CDR3 is TGTGCCAGTAGTGGCCAAGGGGGGACTAAAGCTTTCTTT. Translating it yields CASSGQGGTKAFF.

This clonotype was detected only a few times. The chain joins TRBV19 to TRBJ1-6; 8 bases align to TRBD1. Per germline, CDR1 LNHDA and CDR2 SQIVND (reference sequence). The CDR3 length is 18 residues. J gave up 3 bases and V 5 bases, and 12 bases lay outside the gene matches. The CDR3 is CASSEGLDRADYNSPLHF. CDR3 DNA sequence: TGTGCCAGTAGTGAGGGGCTGGACAGGGCGGACTATAATTCACCCCTCCACTTT.

The rearrangement uses TRBV24-1 and TRBJ2-5; D is uncertain. Trimming cost V 3 bases and J 7 bases, with 14 bases left between them. CDR3 length: 14 amino acids. Germline CDR1 and CDR2: KGHDR and SFDVKD. The CDR3 bases are TGTGCCACCAGTGATCTGGACGGTTCGAGGACCCAGTACTTC. Translation: CATSDLDGSRTQYF.

In this sample, this clonotype turned up many times. The V gene is TRBV7-9, the J gene TRBJ2-1, with D unclear. Germline assignment: CDR1 SEHNR and CDR2 FQNEAQ (reference sequence). This CDR3 comprises 10 residues. Trimming stripped 8 bases from V and 5 bases from J, with 4 bases between. The CDR3 DNA reads TGTGCCAGCGGACACAATGAGCAGTTCTTC. Encoded protein: CASGHNEQFF. Full variable domain (rest looked up from reference TRBV7-9 and TRBJ2-1): DTGVSQNPRHKITKRGQNVTFRCDPISEHNRLYWYRQTLGQGPEFLTYFQNEAQLEKSRLLSDRFSAERPKGSFSTLEIQRTEQGDSAMYLCASGHNEQFFGPGTRLTVL.

The CDR3 reads CASSSLPVVTDTQYF. As DNA, the CDR3 is TGTGCCAGCAGCTCACTCCCAGTAGTCACAGATACGCAGTATTTT. The gene calls are TRBV7-9 and TRBJ2-3; D ambiguous. CDR1 SEHNR and CDR2 FQNEAQ come from the germline V gene (reference sequence). The CDR3 loop spans 15 amino acids. The ends were cut back, 4 bases at V and 2 bases at J, with 13 bases in the middle.

The V gene is TRBV4-3, the J gene TRBJ2-2, with D possibly being TRBD1 or TRBD2 (5 bases each). Germline CDR1 is LGHNA and CDR2 is YSLEER. There are 16 residues in the CDR3. The V gene lost 0 bases and the J gene lost 5 bases, with 13 bases spanning the gap. The CDR3 sequence is CASSQDFGAETGELFF. DNA for the CDR3: TGCGCCAGCAGCCAAGATTTCGGGGCTGAAACCGGGGAGCTGTTTTTT.

This clonotype was recorded many times. V is TRBV12-3 or TRBV12-4 and J is TRBJ2-7, with D unclear. This CDR3 region has 13 residues. Deletions cut 4 bases from V and 6 bases from J, with 13 bases between. Here the CDR3 reads CASSSAALSEQYF. For the CDR3, the DNA is TGTGCCAGCAGTTCCGCAGCCCTCTCCGAGCAGTACTTC.

The sample holds many counts of this clonotype. This chain's CDR3 is CASSPFRLANSDTQYF. The CDR3, as DNA: TGTGCCAGCAGTCCCTTTAGGCTAGCGAATTCAGATACGCAGTATTTT. The V and J genes are TRBV12-3 or TRBV12-4 and TRBJ2-3, with a weak D call TRBD2 (6 bases). The CDR3 runs 16 residues. V lost 5 bases to trimming and J lost 4 bases, with 19 bases between them.

This clonotype was recorded many times. The V and J genes are TRBV28 and TRBJ1-2; D might be TRBD1 (6 bases). With 7 bases removed from V and 4 bases from J, the gap between germline ends came to 16 bases. In germline, CDR1 is MDHEN, CDR2 SYDVKM. The CDR3 is made up of 14 amino acids. The CDR3 DNA reads TGTGCCAGCACCCGAGGGGGGGATGGCTATGGCTACACCTTC. This encodes CASTRGGDGYGYTF.

This clonotype was seen ten or more times. The chain uses TRBV7-2 and TRBJ2-2; D may be TRBD1 or TRBD2 (5 bases each). Germline V gene lookup returns CDR1 SGHTA and CDR2 FQGNSA. The CDR3 has 14 residues. V gave up 4 bases and J gave up 4 bases, with 10 bases separating them. The CDR3 region is CASSSRGPTGELFF. CDR3 bases: TGTGCCAGCAGCTCTCGGGGCCCCACCGGGGAGCTGTTTTTT.

This clonotype was counted a few times. CDR3 in DNA: TGTGCCACCAGTGCGGCTAGCGGGACCTACACCGGGGAGCTGTTTTTT. As protein: CATSAASGTYTGELFF. The chain has TRBV24-1 and TRBJ2-2; TRBD2 matches 9 bases. Germline assignment: CDR1 KGHDR and CDR2 SFDVKD. V trimming: 5 bases; J trimming: 3 bases; junction bases outside the gene matches: 6. The CDR3 covers 16 residues.

This clonotype was observed at least ten times. The V gene is TRBV7-2, the J gene TRBJ1-3; D gene ambiguous. Germline V CDR1 and CDR2: SGHTA, FQGNSA. The CDR3 is 16 amino acids. V lost 1 base and J 0 bases, leaving 10 bases between the germline ends. CDR3 loop: CASSLVGASSGNTIYF. The CDR3 DNA follows: TGTGCCAGCAGCTTAGTCGGCGCTAGCTCTGGAAACACCATATATTTT.

This clonotype was seen at least ten times. The chain uses TRBV12-5 and TRBJ1-1, with TRBD1 as a possible D gene (6 bases). CDR3 length equals 13 residues. Germline-derived CDR1 and CDR2 are LGHNT and FRNRAP. Deletions cut 4 bases from V and 3 bases from J, with 9 bases between. As DNA, the CDR3 is TGTGCTAGTGGTTCTAACAGGGACACTGAAGCTTTCTTT. Its translation: CASGSNRDTEAFF. Supplemented by reference TRBV12-5 and TRBJ1-1, the full variable domain reads DARVTQTPRHKVTEMGQEVTMRCQPILGHNTVFWYRQTMMQGLELLAYFRNRAPLDDSGMPKDRFSAEMPDATLATLKIQPSEPRDSAVYFCASGSNRDTEAFFGQGTRLTVV.

At least ten counts were recorded for this clonotype. V usage is TRBV20-1 and J usage is TRBJ2-3; no clear D. The CDR3 totals 11 residues. Germline V gene lookup returns CDR1 DFQATT and CDR2 SNEGSKA (reference sequence). Between the trimmed V and J ends, which lost 6 bases and 6 bases, there was a span of 10 bases. As DNA, the CDR3 is TGCAGTGCCGGATTACAGGATACGCAGTATTTT. Its protein product is CSAGLQDTQYF.

At least ten counts were recorded for this clonotype. The rearrangement links TRBV7-2 to TRBJ2-3; 10 nucleotides match TRBD2. Germline trimming cut 2 bases from V and 2 bases from J; bases unmatched to any gene: 4. The CDR3 extends over 16 amino acids. Germline values: CDR1 SGHTA, CDR2 FQGNSA. The chain's CDR3 is CASSLLAGGFTDTQYF. CDR3 DNA: TGTGCCAGCAGCTTATTAGCGGGGGGTTTCACAGATACGCAGTATTTT. Complete variable domain (other parts from reference TRBV7-2 and TRBJ2-3): GAGVSQSPSNKVTEKGKDVELRCDPISGHTALYWYRQSLGQGLEFLIYFQGNSAPDKSGLPSDRFSAERTGGSVSTLTIQRTQQEDSAVYLCASSLLAGGFTDTQYFGPGTRLTVL.

This clonotype was counted ten times or more. The V and J genes are TRBV2 and TRBJ1-2; TRBD1 might be the D (5 bases). CDR3 size: 15 residues. The V end lost 7 bases, the J end lost 2 bases, and 17 bases lay between the germline ends. CDR1 and CDR2 (germline): SNHLY, FYNNEI. For the CDR3, the DNA is TGTGCCAGCACCCGAGGAGGGGTAGCGAACTATGGCTACACCTTC. This codes for CASTRGGVANYGYTF.

This clonotype was counted ten times or more. The V call is TRBV19, the J call TRBJ2-5; 11 bases are a match to TRBD1. Germline loops: CDR1 LNHDA, CDR2 SQIVND (reference sequence). This CDR3 is built from 15 residues. V shed 9 bases, J shed 5 bases, and the junction held 11 bases outside the gene matches. CDR3 in DNA: TGTGCCAGCAGCACTGGACAGGGGGCAGGGGAGACCCAGTACTTC. It specifies CASSTGQGAGETQYF.

This clonotype was counted ten times or more. This chain connects TRBV20-1 to TRBJ2-7, with no clear D. This CDR3 is built from 12 residues. Germline CDR1 reads DFQATT; CDR2 reads SNEGSKA (reference sequence). V lost 3 bases and J lost 3, with 9 bases in between. The CDR3 region is CSASLGNYEQYF. The CDR3 DNA follows: TGCAGTGCTAGTCTCGGAAACTACGAGCAGTACTTC.

Concerning this clonotype: A read error may produce the germline difference seen at one junction end. V is TRBV29-1 and J is TRBJ1-1, with D possibly being TRBD1 (5 bases). This CDR3 comprises 12 residues. The germline V gene has CDR1 SQVTM and CDR2 ANQGSEA. The CDR3: CSGQQALTAAFF. CDR3 nucleotide sequence: TGCAGCGGACAACAGGCCCTCACTGCAGCTTTCTTT.

This clonotype was counted at least ten times. The rearrangement links TRBV7-2 to TRBJ2-3; TRBD2 matches 12 bases. Germline V gives CDR1 SGHTA, CDR2 FQGNSA. V lost 5 bases, J lost 5 bases, and 8 bases stayed unmatched. This CDR3 has 16 residues. The CDR3 here is CASSTSSGGALDTQYF. CDR3 DNA: TGTGCCAGCAGCACTTCTAGCGGGGGGGCTTTAGATACGCAGTATTTT.

This clonotype appeared once. Sequence at one end of the junction differs from germline and may be a read error. The chain couples TRBV19 to TRBJ2-1, with D possibly matching TRBD2 (6 bases). Germline V CDR1 and CDR2: LNHDA, SQIVND (reference sequence). The CDR3 contains 15 residues. CDR3 protein: CASSRGGLTDKEQFF. The CDR3 nucleotides read TGTGCCAGCTCGAGGGGAGGCCTAACCGACAAGGAGCAGTTCTTC.

This clonotype was picked up many times. The DNA is left out, because the CDR3 cannot be placed on it with certainty; the CDR3 is given as TCRdb lists it. The chain recombines TRBV7-2 with TRBJ2-3; TRBD1 is the table's D call and was not checked against the DNA. The CDR3 spans 16 residues, counting both ends. The germline gives CDR1 SGHTA, CDR2 FQGNSA. The CDR3 sequence is CASSFGPGEGADTQYF.

V usage is TRBV29-1 and J usage is TRBJ2-3; D is unresolved. The CDR3 is made up of 13 amino acids. Germline CDR1 is SQVTM and CDR2 is ANQGSEA. Trimming removed 3 bases at V and 3 bases at J, with 10 bases between. CDR3 in DNA: TGCAGCGTTGAGGAGCAGTTTACAGATACGCAGTATTTT. Translated, it gives CSVEEQFTDTQYF.

This clonotype has at least ten counts. The chain has TRBV7-2 and TRBJ2-5; TRBD2 aligns across 10 bases. The CDR3 spans 16 residues. Per the germline V gene, CDR1 is SGHTA and CDR2 is FQGNSA. Unmatched junction bases numbered 9, after V lost 1 base and J lost 7 bases. Here the CDR3 DNA reads TGTGCCAGCAGCTTAGAAATTAGCGGGAGGTTGGGGACCCAGTACTTC. Translated: CASSLEISGRLGTQYF.

The rearrangement links TRBV5-1 to TRBJ2-7; 9 positions match TRBD2. CDR1 and CDR2 (germline): SGHRS, YFSETQ. The trim removed 0 bases at V and 1 base at J, leaving 5 bases unmatched. The CDR3 has 16 amino acids. Here the CDR3 DNA reads TGCGCCAGCAGCTTGGGCGCTCTAGCGGGATCCTACGAGCAGTACTTC. This codes for CASSLGALAGSYEQYF.

The V and J genes are TRBV6-8 and TRBJ1-4; 7 bases are a match to TRBD1. The CDR3 runs to 18 residues. In germline, CDR1 is MNHGY, CDR2 SAAAGT. V was pared by 2 bases and J by 10 bases, with 19 bases of the junction left unmatched. CDR3 amino acids: CASSYRRPGQRPRGKLFF. The CDR3 region has the DNA TGTGCCAGCAGTTACCGCCGTCCGGGACAGCGACCTCGGGGAAAACTGTTTTTT.

This clonotype has at least ten counts. The genes are TRBV7-3 and TRBJ2-5; TRBD2 matches 9 bases. The germline gives CDR1 SGHTA, CDR2 FQGTGA. CDR3 length equals 15 residues. V lost 4 bases to trimming and J lost 5 bases; unmatched junction nucleotides: 8. In nucleotides, the CDR3 is TGTGCCAGCAGCTCCGGGACTAGCTCGGAGGAGACCCAGTACTTC. Its protein is CASSSGTSSEETQYF.

This clonotype was detected a few times. J is TRBJ2-1 and V is TRBV19, with TRBD2 identical over 8 bases. This CDR3 has 16 residues. J lost 2 bases, V lost 5 bases, and 8 bases had no gene match. The germline CDR1 and CDR2 sequences are LNHDA and SQIVND (reference sequence). The CDR3: CASSVSTSGPYNEQFF. The CDR3 nucleotides are TGTGCCAGTAGTGTTAGTACTAGCGGACCCTACAATGAGCAGTTCTTC. The variable domain in full, completed from reference TRBV19 and TRBJ2-1, reads DGGITQSPKYLFRKEGQNVTLSCEQNLNHDAMYWYRQDPGQGLRLIYYSQIVNDFQKGDIAEGYSVSREKKESFPLTVTSAQKNPTAFYLCASSVSTSGPYNEQFFGPGTRLTVL.

This clonotype was detected many times. The chain recombines TRBV7-2 with TRBJ2-3; 8 nucleotides match TRBD2. V trimming: 7 bases; J trimming: 2 bases; junction bases outside the gene matches: 5. Germline loops: CDR1 SGHTA, CDR2 FQGNSA. The CDR3 spans 14 residues. CDR3 sequence reads: CASTEGLVTDTQYF. CDR3 nucleotide sequence: TGTGCCAGCACCGAGGGACTAGTCACAGATACGCAGTATTTT.

This clonotype was detected a few times. The V call is TRBV12-3 or TRBV12-4, the J call TRBJ2-1; D is perhaps TRBD1 (6 bases). V was pared by 4 bases and J by 3 bases, with 13 bases between. CDR3 length: 15 residues. DNA for the CDR3: TGTGCCAGCAGTTCCCCGGACAGAAGCTACAATGAGCAGTTCTTC. Protein product: CASSSPDRSYNEQFF.

The CDR3: CASSLVPLDRASYEQYF. CDR3 DNA sequence: TGCGCCAGCAGCTTGGTCCCATTGGACAGGGCCTCCTACGAGCAGTACTTC. J is TRBJ2-7 and V is TRBV5-1, with 8 bases that match TRBD1. After removal of 0 bases from V and 0 bases from J, the junction contained 8 bases not matched to a gene. This CDR3 spans 17 amino acids. The germline V gene encodes CDR1 SGHRS and CDR2 YFSETQ.